The 26 T cell receptor beta chains below were found in one sample sequenced in a study of blood T cell repertoires in COVID-19 (dated by TCRdb to about 2020). Libraries came from the immunoSEQ multiplex PCR assay. TCRdb took this table from immuneACCESS and kept in-frame rearrangements with V and J called. Such tables lack part of the clones; where checked against another copy, unresolved V genes explain under half of the gap, and the rest is unexplained. The sample profile shows 220,000 or so clones; about 78% of them were found once. Jointly, the top ten make up around 5.8% of the sample. The sample consisted of peripheral blood. The receptors were sampled from a woman aged 70-85 years with acute or convalescent COVID-19.

This clone has a single count. The V gene is TRBV7-2, the J gene TRBJ1-4; 10 positions match TRBD1. This CDR3 is 14 amino acids long. V lost 3 bases to trimming and J lost 7 bases; unmatched junction nucleotides: 2. Germline CDR1 reads SGHTA; CDR2 reads FQGNSA. This CDR3 is CASSLGQGSEKLFF. CDR3 nucleotides: TGTGCCAGCAGCTTGGGACAGGGGTCTGAAAAACTGTTTTTT. Drawing the rest from reference TRBV7-2 and TRBJ1-4, the complete variable domain is GAGVSQSPSNKVTEKGKDVELRCDPISGHTALYWYRQSLGQGLEFLIYFQGNSAPDKSGLPSDRFSAERTGGSVSTLTIQRTQQEDSAVYLCASSLGQGSEKLFFGSGTQLSVL.

The chain couples TRBV19 to TRBJ1-5, with 9 bases identical to TRBD1. CDR3 size: 15 residues. V gave up 0 bases and J gave up 10 bases; unmatched junction bases: 7. Per the germline V gene, CDR1 is LNHDA and CDR2 is SQIVND (reference sequence). CDR3 DNA: TGTGCCAGTAGTATAGAGGGACAGGGCCGGGGCCCCCAGCATTTT. Its translation is CASSIEGQGRGPQHF.

The chain employs TRBV7-2 and TRBJ2-5, with a possible D match to TRBD2 (6 bases). Trimming took 5 bases from V and 1 from J, leaving 14 bases between them. Germline loops: CDR1 SGHTA, CDR2 FQGNSA. The CDR3 length is 15 residues. This CDR3 is CASSQRRRGQETQYF. CDR3 in DNA: TGTGCCAGCAGCCAGAGGAGGAGGGGCCAAGAGACCCAGTACTTC.

The chain recombines TRBV28 with TRBJ2-1; perhaps TRBD2 as D (5 bases). Germline CDR1 and CDR2: MDHEN and SYDVKM. CDR3 size: 13 residues. V gave up 5 bases and J gave up 4 bases, with 9 bases separating them. CDR3 nucleotide sequence: TGTGCCAGCAGTCCCCGGACTTACAATGAGCAGTTCTTC. Translation gives CASSPRTYNEQFF.

V gene TRBV7-8 combines with J gene TRBJ1-1; D perhaps matches TRBD1 (5 bases). Germline assignment: CDR1 SGHVS and CDR2 FQNEAQ. The V end was cut by 1 base, the J end by 1 base, with 10 bases between. There are 15 residues in the CDR3. CDR3 in DNA: TGTGCCAGCAGCTTAGACGCGACAGCGAACACTGAAGCTTTCTTT. Amino acid sequence: CASSLDATANTEAFF.

The chain joins TRBV24-1 to TRBJ2-5; 13 bases fit TRBD2. Per germline, CDR1 KGHDR and CDR2 SFDVKD. The CDR3 covers 15 residues. The junction had 6 bases not matched to a gene; V was cut back by 7 bases and J by 5 bases. DNA of the CDR3: TGTGCCACCAGAGGGACTAGCGGGATTTTTGAGACCCAGTACTTC. As protein: CATRGTSGIFETQYF.

The rearrangement uses TRBV21-1 and TRBJ1-6; TRBD1 reflects the table's D call only, with no check against the DNA. TRBV21-1 corresponds to a pseudogene. CDR3 length equals 17 residues. The CDR3 region has the DNA TGTGCCAGCAGCGGAAAAAAAGGGCCAGGGGGCAGATCACCCCTCCACTTT. Its protein product is CASSGKKGPGGRSPLHF.

The chain has TRBV29-1 and TRBJ2-1; 13 bases are shared with TRBD2. This CDR3 is built from 15 residues. CDR1 and CDR2 (germline): SQVTM, ANQGSEA. J lost 5 bases, V lost 7 bases, and 8 bases had no gene match. The CDR3 sequence is CSAALLAGGDNEQFF. The CDR3 DNA is TGCAGCGCCGCATTACTAGCGGGAGGGGACAATGAGCAGTTCTTC.

V is TRBV2 and J is TRBJ2-7, with D possibly being TRBD1 (6 bases). The V end lost 5 bases, the J end lost 4 bases, and 15 bases lay between the germline ends. Looked up from germline, CDR1 is SNHLY and CDR2 is FYNNEI. The CDR3 consists of 14 residues. The CDR3 coding sequence is TGTGCCAGCAGTACAGGGTTCCCGGGGTACGAGCAGTACTTC. This translates into CASSTGFPGYEQYF.

This clone was detected a few times. The gene calls are TRBV10-3 and TRBJ2-1; 12 positions agree with TRBD1. Germline values: CDR1 ENHRY, CDR2 SYGVKD. This CDR3 has 15 residues. Trimming removed 10 bases from V and 6 bases from J; junction bases left unmatched: 10. CDR3 nucleotides: TGTGCCACCACCCCGGGACAGGGGGCATTCAATGAGCAGTTCTTC. Encoded protein: CATTPGQGAFNEQFF.

The chain is built from TRBV2 and TRBJ2-7; no definite D call. This CDR3 region has 11 residues. Looked up from germline, CDR1 is SNHLY and CDR2 is FYNNEI. Trimming left V 6 bases short and J 2 bases short, with 5 bases between. The CDR3 bases are TGTGCCAGCAGCCCTACCTACGAGCAGTACTTC. Amino acids: CASSPTYEQYF.

The chain has TRBV3-1 (or the pseudogene TRBV3-2) and TRBJ2-1; D gene uncertain. The CDR3 consists of 12 residues. V was cut by 4 bases and J by 4 bases, with 5 bases left in between. From germline, CDR1 is LGHDT and CDR2 YNNKEL (reference sequence). CDR3 sequence: CASSPGYNEQFF. DNA of the CDR3: TGTGCCAGCAGCCCCGGGTACAATGAGCAGTTCTTC.

The V call is TRBV6-6, the J call TRBJ1-5; TRBD1 aligns across 7 bases. Germline CDR1 is MNHNY and CDR2 is SVGAGI (reference sequence). The trim removed 2 bases at V and 0 bases at J, leaving 4 bases unmatched. There are 16 residues in the CDR3. The CDR3 region has the DNA TGTGCCAGCAGTTACGGAGACAGGGCTAGCAATCAGCCCCAGCATTTT. It codes for CASSYGDRASNQPQHF.

The genes are TRBV2 and TRBJ2-7; 9 nucleotides match TRBD1. V shed 8 bases, J shed 4 bases, and the junction held 9 bases outside the gene matches. The CDR3 is 14 residues long. Germline V gene lookup returns CDR1 SNHLY and CDR2 FYNNEI. In DNA, the CDR3 is TGTGCCAGCTTTTTGGGACAGGGCCGATACGAGCAGTACTTC. Translated: CASFLGQGRYEQYF.

V is TRBV28 and J is TRBJ2-7; TRBD1 aligns across 9 bases. The CDR3 is 14 amino acids. V was pared by 6 bases and J by 2 bases, with 5 bases of the junction left unmatched. The V gene's germline CDR1 is MDHEN and CDR2 SYDVKM. CDR3 sequence reads: CASSYRGPTYEQYF. The CDR3 coding sequence is TGTGCCAGCAGCTACAGGGGGCCTACCTACGAGCAGTACTTC.

The table lists this clone with a few counts. The chain combines TRBV7-2 with TRBJ2-1; tentative D call: TRBD2 (6 bases). CDR3 size: 12 residues. V was trimmed by 4 bases and J by 7 bases, leaving 8 bases between them. Germline loops: CDR1 SGHTA, CDR2 FQGNSA. The CDR3 DNA follows: TGTGCCAGCAGCTGGGACTCTAATGAGCAGTTCTTC. This encodes CASSWDSNEQFF.

J is TRBJ1-2 and V is TRBV19; TRBD1 matches at 8 bases. There are 13 residues in the CDR3. Per the germline V gene, CDR1 is LNHDA and CDR2 is SQIVND (reference sequence). J lost 13 bases, V lost 5 bases, and 12 bases had no gene match. CDR3 nucleotides: TGTGCCAGTAGTGTGGGACAGGCTCCCTCTACCACCTTC. Its protein is CASSVGQAPSTTF.

The V gene is TRBV2, the J gene TRBJ2-1; 9 bases are a match to TRBD2. The CDR3 loop spans 15 amino acids. With 6 bases clipped from V and 9 bases from J, the junction kept 12 bases outside the gene matches. Germline V gene sequence: CDR1 SNHLY, CDR2 FYNNEI. Written as DNA, the CDR3 is TGTGCCAGCAGGGGACTCGGGACTAGCATGGCTGAGCAGTTCTTC. This sequence encodes CASRGLGTSMAEQFF.

The chain carries TRBV5-1 and TRBJ1-1; TRBD1 aligns across 10 bases. This CDR3 spans 15 amino acids. The V gene end was trimmed by 0 bases and the J gene end by 4 bases; junction bases not matched to a gene: 3. Germline V gives CDR1 SGHRS, CDR2 YFSETQ. CDR3 sequence: CASSLGRTGGTEAFF. The CDR3, as DNA: TGCGCCAGCAGCTTGGGTCGGACAGGGGGCACTGAAGCTTTCTTT.

J is TRBJ2-4 and V is TRBV11-2; the match to TRBD2 covers 9 bases. V gave up 3 bases and J gave up 7 bases; unmatched junction bases: 19. The germline V gene encodes CDR1 SGHAT and CDR2 FQNNGV. CDR3 size: 19 residues. CDR3 coding DNA: TGTGCCAGCAGCTTCCCCACTGGCGGGAGGGCCGGCTGGGGGAACATTCAGTACTTC. Translation: CASSFPTGGRAGWGNIQYF.

Turning to this clone: An end of the junction differs from the germline gene, which may be a read error. The chain is built from TRBV7-2 and TRBJ2-1; TRBD1 aligns across 9 bases. The V gene's germline CDR1 is SGHTA and CDR2 FQGNSA. This CDR3 comprises 12 residues. CDR3 protein: CASSLQGTGNIF. In DNA, the CDR3 is TGTGCCAGCAGCTTACAAGGGACAGGGAATATCTTC. Based on the CDR3 plus reference TRBV7-2 and TRBJ2-1, the full variable domain is GAGVSQSPSNKVTEKGKDVELRCDPISGHTALYWYRQSLGQGLEFLIYFQGNSAPDKSGLPSDRFSAERTGGSVSTLTIQRTQQEDSAVYLCASSLQGTGNIFGPGTRLTVL.

This rearrangement joins TRBV30 to TRBJ2-7; no clear D gene. The germline gives CDR1 GTSNPN, CDR2 SVGIG (reference sequence). The CDR3 runs 14 residues. Trimming left V 3 bases short and J 2 bases short, with 14 bases between. The CDR3 is CAWSEYVQAYEQYF. The CDR3 nucleotides are TGTGCCTGGAGCGAATATGTGCAGGCCTACGAGCAGTACTTC.

As regards this clone: An end of the junction differs from the germline gene, which may be a read error. The V call is TRBV7-7, the J call TRBJ2-5; D uncertain. Germline V gives CDR1 SSHAT, CDR2 FNYEAQ (reference sequence). The length of the CDR3 is 16 residues. CDR3 in amino acids: CASSLDGGGTQETQYF. The DNA for the CDR3 is TGTGCTAGCAGCTTAGATGGTGGCGGAACCCAAGAGACCCAGTACTTC.

The chain is built from TRBV28 and TRBJ1-5; 7 bases match TRBD1. The CDR3 has 15 amino acids. Germline CDR1 is MDHEN and CDR2 is SYDVKM. Trimming cost V 5 bases and J 5 bases; bases outside gene matches: 9. The CDR3 DNA reads TGTGCCAGCAGTACTCAACAGGGGATTTATCAGCCCCAGCATTTT. Translating gives CASSTQQGIYQPQHF.

The chain joins TRBV27 to TRBJ1-2, with 7 nucleotides matching TRBD1. V shed 3 bases, J shed 3 bases, and the junction held 10 bases outside the gene matches. This CDR3 is built from 16 residues. CDR1 is MNHEY and CDR2 is SMNVEV in the germline V gene (reference sequence). The DNA of the CDR3 is TGTGCCAGCAGTTTCTCGGGACAGCTCAACTACTATGGCTACACCTTC. Its translation: CASSFSGQLNYYGYTF.

This chain connects TRBV7-2 to TRBJ2-3; 9 nucleotides line up with TRBD1. Germline V lookup: CDR1 SGHTA, CDR2 FQGNSA. V trimming: 5 bases; J trimming: 1 base; junction bases outside the gene matches: 10. This CDR3 comprises 17 residues. CDR3 amino acids: CASSPQTGDRGTDTQYF. CDR3 DNA sequence: TGTGCCAGCAGCCCACAGACGGGGGACAGGGGCACAGATACGCAGTATTTT.